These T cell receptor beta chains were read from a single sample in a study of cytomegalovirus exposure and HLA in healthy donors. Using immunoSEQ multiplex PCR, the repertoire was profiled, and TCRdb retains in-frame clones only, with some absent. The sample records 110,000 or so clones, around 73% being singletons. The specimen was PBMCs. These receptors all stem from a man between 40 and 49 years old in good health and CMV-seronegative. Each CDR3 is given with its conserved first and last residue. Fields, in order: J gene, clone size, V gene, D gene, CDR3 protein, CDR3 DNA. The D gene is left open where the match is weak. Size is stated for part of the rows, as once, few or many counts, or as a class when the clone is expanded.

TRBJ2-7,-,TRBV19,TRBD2,CASSGGRDAAYEQYF,TGTGCCAGTAGTGGGGGGAGGGACGCAGCCTACGAGCAGTACTTC
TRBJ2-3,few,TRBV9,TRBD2,CASSVAGGEGTDTQYF,TGTGCCAGCAGCGTAGCGGGAGGGGAGGGGACAGATACGCAGTATTTT
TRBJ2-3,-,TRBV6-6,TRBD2,CASSPTSDSTDTQYF,TGTGCCAGCAGCCCCACTAGCGATAGCACAGATACGCAGTATTTT
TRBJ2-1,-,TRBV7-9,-,CASSSLGSEQFF,TGTGCCAGCAGCTCCCTCGGTTCTGAGCAGTTCTTC
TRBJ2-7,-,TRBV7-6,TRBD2,CASSLAAGGEQYF,TGTGCCAGCAGCTTAGCGGCGGGGGGAGAGCAGTACTTC
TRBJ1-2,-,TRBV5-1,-,CASSAITAGGYTF,TGCGCCAGCAGCGCTATAACAGCCGGTGGCTACACCTTC
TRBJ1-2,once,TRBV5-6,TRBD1,CASRITGDYGYTF,TGTGCCAGCAGAATTACAGGGGACTATGGCTACACCTTC
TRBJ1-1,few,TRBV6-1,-,CASSESVNTEAFF,TGTGCCAGCAGTGAATCGGTGAACACTGAAGCTTTCTTT
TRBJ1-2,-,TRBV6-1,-,CASSEGTYGYTF,TGTGCCAGCAGTGAAGGGACTTATGGCTACACCTTC
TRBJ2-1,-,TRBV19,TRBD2,CASSGGGTLYNEQFF,TGTGCCAGTAGTGGCGGGGGGACGTTATACAATGAGCAGTTCTTC
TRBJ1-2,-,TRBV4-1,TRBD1,CASSPGGTGGAYGYTF,TGCGCCAGCAGCCCAGGCGGGACAGGGGGCGCCTATGGCTACACCTTC
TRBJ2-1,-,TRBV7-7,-,CASSVDRYNEQFF,TGTGCTAGCAGCGTTGACAGGTACAATGAGCAGTTCTTC
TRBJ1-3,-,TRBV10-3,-,CAISEKASGSGNTIYF,TGTGCCATCAGTGAAAAGGCTTCGGGCTCTGGAAACACCATATATTTT
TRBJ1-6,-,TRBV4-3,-,CASSAGSSSYSSPLHF,TGCGCCAGCAGCGCCGGCTCTAGCTCCTATAGTTCACCCCTCCACTTT
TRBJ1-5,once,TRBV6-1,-,CASRGASNQPQHF,TGTGCCAGCAGAGGGGCTTCCAATCAGCCCCAGCATTTT
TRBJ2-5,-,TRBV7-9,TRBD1,CASSLGDRGLRETQYF,TGTGCCAGCAGCTTAGGAGACAGGGGGCTTCGGGAGACCCAGTACTTC
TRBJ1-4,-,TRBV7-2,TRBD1,CASSLAQGAGRKLFF,TGTGCCAGCAGCTTAGCCCAGGGGGCAGGGAGAAAACTGTTTTTT
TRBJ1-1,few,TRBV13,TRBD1,CASSLISGTGRHFSEAFF,TGTGCCAGCAGCCTTATTTCCGGGACAGGGCGGCATTTCTCTGAAGCTTTCTTT
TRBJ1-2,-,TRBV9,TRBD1,CASSDVDRERGYTF,TGTGCCAGCAGCGATGTCGACAGGGAGCGCGGCTACACCTTC
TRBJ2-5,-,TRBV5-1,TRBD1,CASSLAIDKGAETQYF,TGCGCCAGCAGCTTGGCAATCGATAAGGGGGCGGAGACCCAGTACTTC
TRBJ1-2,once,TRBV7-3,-,CASSLTVEGYGYTF,TGTGCCAGCAGCCTCACAGTAGAAGGCTATGGCTACACCTTC
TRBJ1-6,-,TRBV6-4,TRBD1,CASSGGQGANSPLHF,TGTGCCAGCAGTGGAGGACAGGGAGCAAATTCACCCCTCCACTTT
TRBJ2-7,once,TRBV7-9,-,CASSPTYLPYEQYF,TGTGCCAGCAGCCCAACCTACCTCCCCTACGAGCAGTACTTC
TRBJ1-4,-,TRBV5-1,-,CASSFRVGEKLFF,TGCGCCAGCAGCTTCAGGGTTGGTGAAAAACTGTTTTTT
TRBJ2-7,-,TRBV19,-,CASSIAGEQYF,TGTGCCAGTAGTATAGCCGGGGAGCAGTACTTC
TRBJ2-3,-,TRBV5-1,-,CASSAGRPSTDTQYF,TGCGCCAGCAGCGCGGGACGGCCTAGCACAGATACGCAGTATTTT
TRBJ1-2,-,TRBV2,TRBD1,CASSAGTGRTGYTF,TGTGCCAGCAGCGCCGGGACAGGGCGTACCGGCTACACCTTC
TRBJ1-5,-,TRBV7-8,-,CASSESGRNQPQHF,TGTGCCAGCTCCGAATCCGGTCGCAATCAGCCCCAGCATTTT
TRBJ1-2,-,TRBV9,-,CASSAYSPTFNYGYTF,TGTGCCAGCAGCGCTTACAGTCCCACTTTTAACTATGGCTACACCTTC
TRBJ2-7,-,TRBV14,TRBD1,CASSKTGVGDEQYF,TGTGCCAGCAGTAAAACAGGGGTTGGCGACGAGCAGTACTTC
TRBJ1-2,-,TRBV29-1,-,CSVGGVGGYYGYTF,TGCAGCGTTGGCGGCGTAGGCGGATACTATGGCTACACCTTC
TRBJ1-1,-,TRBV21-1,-,CASSKGATRGRAFF,TGTGCCAGCAGCAAAGGGGCTACCAGGGGACGGGCTTTCTTT
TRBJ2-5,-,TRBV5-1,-,CASSLDGNQETQYF,TGCGCCAGCAGCTTGGACGGGAACCAAGAGACCCAGTACTTC
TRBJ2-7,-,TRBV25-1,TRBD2,CASSDEGLADLSYEQYF,TGTGCCAGCAGTGACGAAGGACTAGCGGACCTATCCTACGAGCAGTACTTC
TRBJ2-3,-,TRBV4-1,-,CASSQGSSTDTQYF,TGCGCCAGCAGCCAAGGTTCTAGCACAGATACGCAGTATTTT
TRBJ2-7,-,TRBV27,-,CASSGAAGLYEQYF,TGTGCCAGCAGTGGGGCAGCGGGTCTCTACGAGCAGTACTTC
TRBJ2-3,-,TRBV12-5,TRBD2,CASGLGDYPSAQYF,TGTGCTAGTGGTTTGGGGGACTACCCCTCTGCGCAGTATTTT
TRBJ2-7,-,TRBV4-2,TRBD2,CASSQHNPSGEQYF,TGTGCCAGCAGCCAACACAACCCTAGCGGCGAGCAGTACTTC
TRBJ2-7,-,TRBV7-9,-,CASSFSHNREGYEQYF,TGTGCCAGCAGCTTTTCACATAACAGGGAGGGGTACGAGCAGTACTTC
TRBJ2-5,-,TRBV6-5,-,CASGYSGLQETQYF,TGTGCCAGCGGCTACTCGGGACTTCAAGAGACCCAGTACTTC
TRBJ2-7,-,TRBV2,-,CASSAMLYEQYF,TGTGCCAGCAGTGCTATGCTCTACGAGCAGTACTTC
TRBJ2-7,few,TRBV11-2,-,CASSLLLGQTYEQYF,TGTGCCAGCAGCTTATTGCTGGGGCAGACCTACGAGCAGTACTTC
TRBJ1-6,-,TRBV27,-,CASSARWGVSPLHF,TGTGCCAGCAGTGCTAGGTGGGGGGTTTCACCCCTCCACTTT
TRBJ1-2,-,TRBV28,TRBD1,CASIIDRGGRYTF,TGTGCCAGCATTATCGACAGGGGAGGACGCTACACCTTC
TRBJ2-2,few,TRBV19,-,CASGMARGGELFF,TGTGCCAGTGGGATGGCACGGGGCGGGGAGCTGTTTTTT
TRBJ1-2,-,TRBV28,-,CASSLGGERGYTF,TGTGCCAGCAGTTTAGGAGGGGAGAGGGGCTACACCTTC
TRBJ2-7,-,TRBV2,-,CASSEEQSYEQYF,TGTGCCAGCAGTGAAGAACAATCCTACGAGCAGTACTTC
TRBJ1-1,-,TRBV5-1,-,CASSRIGAEAFF,TGCGCCAGCAGTCGGATCGGGGCTGAAGCTTTCTTT
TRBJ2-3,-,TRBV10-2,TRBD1,CASSEGDRYTDTQYF,TGCGCCAGCAGTGAGGGGGACAGGTACACAGATACGCAGTATTTT
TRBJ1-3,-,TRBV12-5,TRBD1,CASGLGYSDRAGNTIYF,TGTGCTAGTGGTTTGGGCTACTCGGACAGGGCTGGAAACACCATATATTTT
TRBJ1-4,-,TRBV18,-,CASQGQRNEKLFF,TGTGCCAGCCAGGGCCAGAGAAATGAAAAACTGTTTTTT
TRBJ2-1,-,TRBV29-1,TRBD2,CSVGLAGGLSYNEQFF,TGCAGCGTTGGATTAGCGGGGGGGCTATCTTACAATGAGCAGTTCTTC
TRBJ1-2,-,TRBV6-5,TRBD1,CASSYGTGSYGYTF,TGTGCCAGCAGTTACGGGACAGGCTCCTATGGCTACACCTTC
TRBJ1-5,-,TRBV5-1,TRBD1,CASSWTGDYDQPQHF,TGCGCCAGCAGCTGGACAGGGGATTATGATCAGCCCCAGCATTTT
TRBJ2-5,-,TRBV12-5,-,CASGLARGSQETQYF,TGTGCTAGTGGTTTGGCTCGGGGGAGCCAAGAGACCCAGTACTTC
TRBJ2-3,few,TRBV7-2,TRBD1,CASSSTGTGLLDTQYF,TGTGCCAGCAGCTCAACCGGGACAGGGCTTCTCGATACGCAGTATTTT
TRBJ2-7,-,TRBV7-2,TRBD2,CASSLEVQWTSGAYEQYF,TGTGCCAGCAGCTTAGAGGTACAATGGACTAGCGGGGCCTACGAGCAGTACTTC
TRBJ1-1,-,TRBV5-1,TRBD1,CASSFRQGVVMNTEAFF,TGCGCCAGCAGCTTTAGACAGGGGGTGGTTATGAACACTGAAGCTTTCTTT
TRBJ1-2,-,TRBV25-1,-,CASSELGGDYGYTF,TGTGCCAGCAGTGAGTTAGGAGGGGACTATGGCTACACCTTC